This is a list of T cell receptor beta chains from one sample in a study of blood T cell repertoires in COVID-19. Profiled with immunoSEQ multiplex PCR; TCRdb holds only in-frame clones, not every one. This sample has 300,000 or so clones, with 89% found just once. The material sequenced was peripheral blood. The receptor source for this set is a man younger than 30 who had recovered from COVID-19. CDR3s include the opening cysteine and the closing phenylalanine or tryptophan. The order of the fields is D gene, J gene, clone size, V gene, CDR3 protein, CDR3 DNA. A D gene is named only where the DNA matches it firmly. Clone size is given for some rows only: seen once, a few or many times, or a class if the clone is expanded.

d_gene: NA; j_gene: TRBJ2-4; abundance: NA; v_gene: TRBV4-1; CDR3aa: CASSPAGELAKNIQYF; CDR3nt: TGCGCCAGCAGCCCAGCAGGGGAACTAGCCAAAAACATTCAGTACTTC
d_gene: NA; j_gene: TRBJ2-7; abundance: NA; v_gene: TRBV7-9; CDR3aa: CASSPGHYEQYF; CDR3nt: TGTGCCAGCAGCCCCGGACACTACGAGCAGTACTTC
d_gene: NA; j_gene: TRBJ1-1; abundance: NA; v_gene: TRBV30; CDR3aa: CAWKAAGRPEAFF; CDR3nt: TGTGCCTGGAAGGCGGCAGGGAGGCCTGAAGCTTTCTTT
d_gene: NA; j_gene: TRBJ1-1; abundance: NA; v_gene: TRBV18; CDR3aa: CASSPTGGITEAFF; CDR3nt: TGTGCCAGCTCACCGACGGGGGGAATCACTGAAGCTTTCTTT
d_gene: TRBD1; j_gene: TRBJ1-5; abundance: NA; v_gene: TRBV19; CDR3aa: CASNDRGGGQPQHF; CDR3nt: TGTGCCAGTAATGACAGGGGAGGTGGTCAGCCCCAGCATTTT
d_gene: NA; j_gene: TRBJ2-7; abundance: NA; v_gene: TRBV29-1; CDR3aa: CSVDTSYEQYF; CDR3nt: TGCAGCGTTGACACGAGCTACGAGCAGTACTTC
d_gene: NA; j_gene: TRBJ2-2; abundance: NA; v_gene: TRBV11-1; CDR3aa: CASTRRGFDTGELFF; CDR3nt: TGTGCCAGCACCCGGAGGGGATTCGACACCGGGGAGCTGTTTTTT
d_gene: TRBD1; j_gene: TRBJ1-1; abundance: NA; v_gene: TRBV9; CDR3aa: CASSVTGTGNTEAFF; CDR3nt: TGTGCCAGCAGCGTAACCGGGACAGGGAACACTGAAGCTTTCTTT
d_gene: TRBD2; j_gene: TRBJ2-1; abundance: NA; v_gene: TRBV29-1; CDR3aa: CSVVILAGVNEQFF; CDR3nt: TGCAGCGTTGTCATCCTAGCGGGAGTTAATGAGCAGTTCTTC
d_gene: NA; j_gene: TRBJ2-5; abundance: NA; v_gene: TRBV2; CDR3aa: CASSEMAGTETQYF; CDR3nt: TGTGCCAGCAGTGAAATGGCGGGGACGGAGACCCAGTACTTC
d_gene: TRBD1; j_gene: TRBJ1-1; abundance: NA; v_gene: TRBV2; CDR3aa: CASRDRGGVTEAFF; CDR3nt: TGTGCCAGCAGGGACAGGGGTGGGGTCACTGAAGCTTTCTTT
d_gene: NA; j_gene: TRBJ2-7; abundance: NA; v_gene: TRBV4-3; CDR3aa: CASSQDSTGTYEQYF; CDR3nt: TGCGCCAGCAGCCAAGATTCTACGGGAACCTACGAGCAGTACTTC
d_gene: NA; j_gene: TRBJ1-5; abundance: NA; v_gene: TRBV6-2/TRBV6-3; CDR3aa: CASSYKSGVGQPQHF; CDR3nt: TGTGCCAGCAGTTACAAGTCAGGGGTGGGGCAGCCCCAGCATTTT
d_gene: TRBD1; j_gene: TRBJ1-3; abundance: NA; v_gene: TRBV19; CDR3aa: CASSIHRGNTIYF; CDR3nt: TGTGCCAGTAGTATACACAGGGGCAACACCATATATTTT
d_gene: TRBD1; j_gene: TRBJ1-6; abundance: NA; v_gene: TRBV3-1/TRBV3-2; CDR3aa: CASSLPDRASPLHF; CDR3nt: TGTGCCAGCAGCCTTCCGGACAGGGCTTCACCCCTCCACTTT
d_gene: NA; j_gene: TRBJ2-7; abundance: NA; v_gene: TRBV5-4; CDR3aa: CASRAGAGAVSSYEQYF; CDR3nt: TGTGCCAGCAGAGCCGGGGCGGGGGCTGTTAGCTCCTACGAGCAGTACTTC
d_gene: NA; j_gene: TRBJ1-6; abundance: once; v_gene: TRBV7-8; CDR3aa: CASSLETRSGSYSPLHF; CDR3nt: TGTGCCAGCAGCTTAGAAACGAGGTCAGGGTCCTACTCACCCCTCCACTTT
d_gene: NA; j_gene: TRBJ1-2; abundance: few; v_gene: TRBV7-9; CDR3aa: CASRENMVIENTF; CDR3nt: TGTGCCAGCAGGGAGAACATGGTTATTGAGAACACCTTC
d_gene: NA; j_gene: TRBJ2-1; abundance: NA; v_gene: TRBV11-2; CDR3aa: CASSSLGGVYNEQFF; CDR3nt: TGTGCCAGCAGCTCCTTAGGGGGAGTGTACAATGAGCAGTTCTTC
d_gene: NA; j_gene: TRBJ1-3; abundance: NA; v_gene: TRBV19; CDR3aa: CASRTGQSGNTIYF; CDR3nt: TGTGCCAGTCGAACCGGACAGTCAGGAAACACCATATATTTT
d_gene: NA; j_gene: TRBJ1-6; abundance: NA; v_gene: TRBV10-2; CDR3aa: CASSLRAGRNSPLHF; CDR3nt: TGCGCCAGTTCATTGCGGGCAGGGAGGAATTCACCCCTCCACTTT
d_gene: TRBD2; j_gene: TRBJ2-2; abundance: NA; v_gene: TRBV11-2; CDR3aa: CASSLARSGRADGELFF; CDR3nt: TGTGCCAGCAGCTTGGCTCGAAGCGGGAGGGCCGACGGGGAGCTGTTTTTT
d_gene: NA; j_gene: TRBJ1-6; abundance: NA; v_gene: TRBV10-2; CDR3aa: CASSGLAGDSPLHF; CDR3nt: TGCGCCAGCAGTGGGTTGGCAGGGGACTCACCCCTCCACTTT
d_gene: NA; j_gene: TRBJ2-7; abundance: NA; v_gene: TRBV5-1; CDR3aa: CASSPGPMVLAAGTYEQYF; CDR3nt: TGCGCCAGCAGCCCCGGACCGATGGTGTTAGCGGCTGGGACCTACGAGCAGTACTTC
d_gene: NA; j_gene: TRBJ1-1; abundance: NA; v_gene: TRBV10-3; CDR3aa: CAIRAVNTEAFF; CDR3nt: TGTGCCATCAGGGCAGTGAACACTGAAGCTTTCTTT
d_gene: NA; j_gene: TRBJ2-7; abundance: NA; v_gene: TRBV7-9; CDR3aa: CASSPNYWGGKGGEQYF; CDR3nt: TGTGCCAGCAGCCCAAACTACTGGGGCGGGAAGGGTGGCGAGCAGTACTTC
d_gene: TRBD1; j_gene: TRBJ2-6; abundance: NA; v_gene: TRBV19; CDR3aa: CASTLGQGAPGANVLTF; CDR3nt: TGTGCCAGTACTCTGGGACAGGGGGCGCCTGGGGCCAACGTCCTGACTTTC
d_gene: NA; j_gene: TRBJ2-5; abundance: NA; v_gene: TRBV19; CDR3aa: CASSAGTLLQETQYF; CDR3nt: TGTGCCAGTAGTGCCGGGACTCTCCTCCAGGAGACCCAGTACTTC
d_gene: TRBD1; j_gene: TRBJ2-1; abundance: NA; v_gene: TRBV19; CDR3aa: CASSLKRQGGEQFF; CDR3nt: TGTGCCAGTAGTCTCAAGCGACAGGGGGGGGAGCAGTTCTTC
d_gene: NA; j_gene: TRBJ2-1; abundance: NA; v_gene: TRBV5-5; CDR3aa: CASTFPGYNEQFF; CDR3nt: TGTGCCAGCACCTTCCCGGGCTACAATGAGCAGTTCTTC
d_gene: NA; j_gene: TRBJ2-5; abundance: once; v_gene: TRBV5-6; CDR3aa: CASSFEVEETQYF; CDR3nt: TGTGCCAGCAGCTTCGAGGTGGAAGAGACCCAGTACTTC
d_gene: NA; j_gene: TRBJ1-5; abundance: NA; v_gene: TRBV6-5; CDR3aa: CASSYSRRQPQHF; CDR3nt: TGTGCCAGCAGTTACTCGAGAAGACAGCCCCAGCATTTT
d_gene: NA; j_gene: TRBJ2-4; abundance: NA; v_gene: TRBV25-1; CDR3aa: CASSEAPGAAAAKNIQYF; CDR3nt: TGTGCCAGCAGTGAAGCCCCGGGAGCCGCAGCGGCCAAAAACATTCAGTACTTC
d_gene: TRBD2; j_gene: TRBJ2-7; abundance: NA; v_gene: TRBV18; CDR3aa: CASSPGTNSYEQYF; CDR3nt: TGTGCCAGCTCACCCGGGACTAACTCCTACGAGCAGTACTTC
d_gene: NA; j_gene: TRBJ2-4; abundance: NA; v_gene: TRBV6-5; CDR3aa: CASSYGRVQYF; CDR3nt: TGTGCCAGCAGTTACGGGCGAGTTCAGTACTTC
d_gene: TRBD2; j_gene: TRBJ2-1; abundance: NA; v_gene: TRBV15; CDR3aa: CATSTDGSSGRRQFF; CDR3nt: TGTGCCACCAGCACTGATGGGAGTAGCGGGAGGCGGCAGTTCTTC